The rows below give T cell receptor beta chains drawn from one sample of a study of immune characterization of retroperitoneal liposarcoma. TCRdb re-called the PCR reads through MiXCR, storing one row per CDR3 protein. The sample includes about 1,300 distinct CDR3 sequences, 35% to 50% seen only once; the top ten take roughly 49%. The material sequenced was tumor tissue. These TCRs come from a male donor with retroperitoneal liposarcoma. The CDR3 runs from the conserved cysteine through the conserved F or W. D genes are given only for firm matches. A row's size may be missing; if present it is once, few, many or a size class.

NA	TRBV6-1	hyperexpanded	TRBJ2-7	TGTGCCAGCACACAGGCCCCTCTAATGATCGAGCAGTACTTC	CASTQAPLMIEQYF
NA	TRBV6-5	NA	TRBJ2-1	TGTGCCAGCAGTTACTCGACAGTTAGCTTTGAGCAGTTCTTC	CASSYSTVSFEQFF
TRBD1	TRBV11-3	NA	TRBJ2-6	TGTGCCAGCAGCCTCCAGACAGGGGGCACTGGGGCCAACGTCCTGACTTTC	CASSLQTGGTGANVLTF
TRBD1	TRBV27	few	TRBJ2-5	TGTGCCAGCAGTCTCGAGAGGACAGGAAAAGAGACCCAGTACTTC	CASSLERTGKETQYF
TRBD2	TRBV6-1	NA	TRBJ2-3	TGTGCCAGCAGTGTCCTAGCGGACACAGATACGCAGTATTTT	CASSVLADTDTQYF
TRBD1	TRBV6-6	once	TRBJ2-2	TGTGCCAGCAGTCTCCCGGGACAGACGAACACCGGGGAGCTGTTTTTT	CASSLPGQTNTGELFF
TRBD2	TRBV7-2	few	TRBJ2-1	TGTGCCAGCAGCTTAGCTTCTAGCGGGAGTTCCTACTCCTACGAGCAGTTCTTC	CASSLASSGSSYSYEQFF